This entry lists 23 T cell receptor beta chains sequenced from one sample in a study of T cells in Graves' hyperthyroidism and ophthalmopathy (dated by TCRdb to the late 2010s). Receptor libraries were prepared by multiplex PCR. TCRdb records Illumina HiSeq 2000 as the sequencer. TCR beta CDR3 regions were amplified from RNA transcripts. The TCR CDR3 was subjected to a first round of RT-PCR using the HTBI primer set and the Qiagen OneStep RT-PCR kit. Using fastp trimming at Q25 and MiXCR clonotype assembly, TCRdb reanalyzed the public sequencing data and kept in-frame beta chains. Rows merge per CDR3 protein into single entries with the most common DNA and genes. The sample table shows 500,000 to 800,000 distinct CDR3 sequences, and over 40% are seen once. The ten largest clones represent about 7.2% of the sample. Sequencing input: peripheral blood or thyroid tissue (not recorded which). Every receptor here comes from an adult man with Graves' disease, either hyperthyroidism or ophthalmopathy (not recorded which).

Many counts were recorded for this clonotype. In nucleotides, the CDR3 is TGTGCCATCAGTAAACAGGGGATAGGGAAAGATGGCTACACCTTC. It specifies CAISKQGIGKDGYTF. The gene calls are TRBV10-3 and TRBJ1-2, with TRBD1 identical over 7 bases. Per germline, CDR1 ENHRY and CDR2 SYGVKD. The CDR3 runs 15 residues. V lost 5 bases, J lost 6 bases, and 12 bases stayed unmatched.

In the case of this clonotype: A much more abundant neighbour one base away suggests this may be a read error. The chain uses TRBV7-6 and TRBJ2-5; 14 bases line up with TRBD2. This CDR3 is built from 19 residues. V shed 4 bases, J shed 5 bases, and the junction held 15 bases outside the gene matches. CDR1 is SGHVS and CDR2 is FNYEAQ in the germline V gene. For the CDR3, the DNA is TGTGCCAGCAGCTCCCCCCCCAAGACTAGCGGGAGGGCCGTCGAGACCCAGTACTTC. Translation: CASSSPPKTSGRAVETQYF.

Comments on this clonotype: No conserved phenylalanine or tryptophan ends this CDR3, so it is likely a read error. The CDR3 nucleotides read TGTGCCAGCAGTCTACTATGGACAGGGGGTATTGAAGCTTTCTCT. It codes for CASSLLWTGGIEAFS. The J gene is TRBJ1-1, the V gene TRBV14; TRBD1 matches 10 bases. This CDR3 region has 15 residues. In germline, CDR1 is SGHDN, CDR2 FVKESK. V was clipped by 6 bases and J by 7 bases; unmatched bases: 11.

As for this clonotype: One end of the junction is discordant with germline, which a read error may explain. The chain is built from TRBV7-9 and TRBJ2-5; 8 bases are shared with TRBD1. There are 14 residues in the CDR3. Germline V gene data show CDR1 as SEHNR and CDR2 as FQNEAQ (reference sequence). CDR3 region: CASSEPTGGETQYF. CDR3 sequence (DNA): TGCGCCAGCAGCGAGCCAACAGGGGGAGAGACCCAGTACTTC.

This clonotype was recorded many times. The chain recombines TRBV7-2 with TRBJ1-6; 10 positions agree with TRBD1. The V and J ends lost 3 bases and 10 bases, in that order; junction bases with no gene match: 6. The CDR3 runs to 15 residues. Germline assignment: CDR1 SGHTA and CDR2 FQGNSA. CDR3 sequence: CASSLRGTGASPLHF. The CDR3, as DNA: TGTGCCAGCAGCTTGAGGGGGACAGGGGCATCACCCCTCCACTTT. The full variable domain, rest sourced from reference TRBV7-2 and TRBJ1-6, is GAGVSQSPSNKVTEKGKDVELRCDPISGHTALYWYRQSLGQGLEFLIYFQGNSAPDKSGLPSDRFSAERTGGSVSTLTIQRTQQEDSAVYLCASSLRGTGASPLHFGNGTRLTVT.

Remarks on this clonotype: Since a much larger clone is just one base distant, this may be a read error. Since the CDR3 does not end with the conserved phenylalanine or tryptophan, this likely comes from a read error. The rearrangement joins TRBV29-1 to TRBJ1-2; 7 bases are shared with TRBD1. Germline V gives CDR1 SQVTM, CDR2 ANQGSEA. Germline trimming cut 7 bases from V and 8 bases from J; bases unmatched to any gene: 7. This CDR3 has 11 residues. The CDR3 is CSGRTGVGYTL. The CDR3 DNA reads as TGCAGCGGCAGAACAGGGGTGGGCTACACCCTC.

A few counts support this clonotype. The chain is built from TRBV9 and TRBJ1-1; the D is unclear. Trimming stripped 5 bases from V and 0 bases from J, with 17 bases between. From germline, CDR1 is SGDLS and CDR2 YYNGEE. The CDR3 runs to 16 residues. Here the CDR3 reads CASSLGDLIMNTEAFF. The DNA of the CDR3 is TGTGCCAGCAGTTTAGGTGACTTAATCATGAACACTGAAGCTTTCTTT. Full variable domain (rest looked up from reference TRBV9 and TRBJ1-1): DSGVTQTPKHLITATGQRVTLRCSPRSGDLSVYWYQQSLDQGLQFLIQYYNGEERAKGNILERFSAQQFPDLHSELNLSSLELGDSALYFCASSLGDLIMNTEAFFGQGTRLTVV.

This chain links TRBV7-8 with TRBJ1-3; TRBD1 matches 9 bases. V shed 1 base and J 2 bases; nucleotides not matched to a gene: 3. This CDR3 spans 16 amino acids. The V gene's germline CDR1 is SGHVS and CDR2 FQNEAQ. Written as DNA, the CDR3 is TGTGCCAGCAGCTTAGGGACAGGGGACCCTGGAAACACCATATATTTT. As protein: CASSLGTGDPGNTIYF.

V usage is TRBV11-2 and J usage is TRBJ1-6; weak D call: TRBD1 (6 bases). Trimming left V 1 base short and J 6 bases short, with 13 bases between. Germline values: CDR1 SGHAT, CDR2 FQNNGV. The CDR3 spans 16 residues. The CDR3 DNA follows: TGTGCCAGCAGCTTAGGGGGGGGGGCTATTAATTCACCCCTCCACTTT. Encoded protein: CASSLGGGAINSPLHF.

The chain joins TRBV12-3 or TRBV12-4 to TRBJ1-5, with D possibly being TRBD1 (6 bases). Trimming took off 6 bases at V and 4 bases at J, with 10 bases between the two ends. The CDR3 runs 13 residues. This CDR3 reads CASRSTGNQPQHF. Written as DNA, the CDR3 is TGTGCCAGCAGGTCAACAGGGAATCAGCCCCAGCATTTT.

This clonotype was observed a handful of times. This sequence joins TRBV2 and TRBJ1-5; possible D gene TRBD1, 6 bases. The ends were cut back, 1 base at V and 9 bases at J, with 22 bases in the middle. Germline V gives CDR1 SNHLY, CDR2 FYNNEI. CDR3 length: 17 residues. CDR3 residues: CASSEGSGTRAGWPQHF. The CDR3 region has the DNA TGTGCCAGCAGTGAAGGTTCAGGGACACGGGCAGGGTGGCCCCAGCATTTT.

This clonotype was counted between two and nine times. This sequence joins TRBV20-1 and TRBJ2-7; D perhaps matches TRBD2 (6 bases). Trimming cost V 5 bases and J 1 base, with 12 bases left between them. The CDR3 totals 13 residues. Looked up from germline, CDR1 is DFQATT and CDR2 is SNEGSKA (reference sequence). This CDR3 is CSAYTGESYEQYF. The CDR3 DNA sequence: TGCAGTGCTTATACGGGGGAATCCTACGAGCAGTACTTC.

This clonotype has a count of ten or more. This chain uses TRBV29-1 with TRBJ1-1, with TRBD1 matching over 7 bases. The V gene's germline CDR1 is SQVTM and CDR2 ANQGSEA. V gave up 5 bases and J gave up 4 bases; unmatched junction bases: 1. CDR3 length: 11 amino acids. The CDR3 sequence is CSVRQGTEAFF. CDR3 bases: TGCAGCGTTCGACAGGGCACTGAAGCTTTCTTT.

This clonotype was recorded at least ten times. The rearrangement uses TRBV12-3 or TRBV12-4 and TRBJ1-1, with TRBD1 as a possible D gene (6 bases). Trimming left V 6 bases short and J 8 bases short, with 16 bases between. The CDR3 is 13 residues long. CDR3 loop: CASSPRQVLEAFF. CDR3 bases: TGTGCCAGCAGCCCTCGACAGGTGTTGGAAGCTTTCTTT.

Comment on this clonotype: A much more abundant neighbour one base away suggests this may be a read error. The chain is built from TRBV7-2 and TRBJ2-5; 9 bases align to TRBD1. CDR3 size: 14 residues. J lost 4 bases, V lost 2 bases, and 2 bases had no gene match. CDR1 SGHTA and CDR2 FQGNSA come from the germline V gene. As DNA, the CDR3 is TGTACCAGCAGCTTAACAGGGGGCAGAGAGACCCAGTACTTC. Protein product: CTSSLTGGRETQYF.

The table lists this clonotype with a few counts. This rearrangement joins TRBV20-1 to TRBJ1-4; 7 bases line up with TRBD1. Germline CDR1 reads DFQATT; CDR2 reads SNEGSKA (reference sequence). Germline trimming cut 6 bases from V and 4 bases from J; bases unmatched to any gene: 5. The CDR3 is 13 amino acids. The CDR3 DNA reads as TGCAGTGCCAGGTGGGACAGTAATGAAAAACTGTTTTTT. Translation gives CSARWDSNEKLFF.

In its sample, this clonotype was seen many times. An end of the junction does not agree with germline; a read error may underlie this. The chain's CDR3 is CASSLAGDTEAFF. The DNA for the CDR3 is TGTGCCAGCAGCTTAGCAGGAGACACTGAAGCTTTCTTT. This chain connects TRBV5-1 to TRBJ1-1; no reliable D call. Germline-derived CDR1 and CDR2 are SGHRS and YFSETQ. The CDR3 consists of 13 residues.

The gene calls are TRBV7-2 and TRBJ2-7; D remains ambiguous. The germline V and J ends were trimmed by 5 bases and 2 bases, with 13 bases remaining between them. CDR3 length: 14 amino acids. CDR1 and CDR2 (germline): SGHTA, FQGNSA. In nucleotides, the CDR3 is TGTGCCAGCAGCCAAGATAAGGTGCCCTACGAGCAGTACTTC. Translation: CASSQDKVPYEQYF.

Only a few counts were recorded for this clonotype. The chain is built from TRBV11-2 and TRBJ1-1; D may be TRBD1 (5 bases). Germline V gene lookup returns CDR1 SGHAT and CDR2 FQNNGV. Trimming took 6 bases from V and 1 from J, leaving 15 bases between them. The CDR3 runs 15 residues. This chain's CDR3 is CASSVGAIPNTEAFF. CDR3 coding DNA: TGTGCCAGCAGTGTCGGGGCGATCCCGAACACTGAAGCTTTCTTT.

This clonotype was seen at least ten times. DNA of the CDR3: TGTGCCAGCAGCCCCGAAGGTCTCACTGAAGCTTTCTTT. The encoded protein is CASSPEGLTEAFF. This chain uses TRBV7-9 with TRBJ1-1; no clear D gene. This CDR3 region has 13 residues. Germline lookup yields CDR1 SEHNR and CDR2 FQNEAQ (reference sequence). V dropped 5 bases and J dropped 4 bases, with 11 bases sitting between them.

Many counts were recorded for this clonotype. J is TRBJ1-5 and V is TRBV24-1, with D possibly TRBD1 on 6 matching bases. Germline-derived CDR1 and CDR2 are KGHDR and SFDVKD. The CDR3 extends over 14 amino acids. V shed 4 bases and J shed 4 bases, with 10 bases lying between them. CDR3 sequence: CATSDPTGNQPQHF. The CDR3 nucleotides are TGTGCCACCAGTGACCCGACAGGAAATCAGCCCCAGCATTTT.

The chain employs TRBV25-1 and TRBJ1-2; TRBD1 is a possible D gene (5 bases). The CDR3 spans 14 residues. With 0 bases removed from V and 4 bases from J, the gap between germline ends came to 9 bases. Germline CDR1 and CDR2: MGHDK and SYGVNS. In DNA form, the CDR3 reads TGTGCCAGCAGTGAATATATCCAGGGCTATGGCTACACCTTC. Its translation is CASSEYIQGYGYTF.

This clonotype occurred many times. V and J are TRBV29-1 and TRBJ2-7; D possibly corresponds to TRBD2 (6 bases). The CDR3 contains 15 residues. V shed 4 bases and J shed 4 bases, with 20 bases lying between them. In germline, CDR1 is SQVTM, CDR2 ANQGSEA. This chain's CDR3 is CSVVSAIHGGYEQYF. The CDR3 nucleotides read TGCAGCGTTGTTTCAGCGATCCACGGGGGATACGAGCAGTACTTC.